One T cell receptor (beta chain) is described in this entry. Its antigen is unknown. This sample was included in a study of cytomegalovirus exposure and HLA in healthy donors. Study results and limitations: A link between a missense DCLRE1C variant and TCR beta V- and J-gene trimming emerged from a later analysis. Specificity for CMV antigens was confirmed in vitro for a few of the CMV-associated chains.

Looked up from germline, CDR1 is MNHEY and CDR2 is SMNVEV (reference sequence). This CDR3 has 12 amino acids. The V gene lost 5 bases and the J gene lost 9 bases, with 11 bases spanning the gap. Primers for the PCR totalled 60 Vbeta and 13 Jbeta. Profiled with immunoSEQ multiplex PCR; TCRdb holds only in-frame clones, not every one. The repertoire holds about 120,000 clones, with approximately 80% as singletons. Specimen: PBMCs. J is TRBJ2-4 and V is TRBV27; possibly TRBD2 for D (5 bases). The receptor was derived from a man aged 35 to 55 in good health and CMV-seropositive. This CDR3 reads CASSQPRGIQYF. The CDR3 DNA is TGTGCCAGCAGTCAACCCCGGGGCATTCAGTACTTC.